Following are 23 T cell receptor beta chains from one sample sequenced in a study of T cells in tumors after PD-1 blockade. This table comes from immunoSEQ multiplex PCR, and its TCRdb copy is limited to in-frame clones, with some not included. This table has around 14,000 clones, less than 75% appearing once. Sample: tumor tissue, taken after anti-PD-1 treatment. These receptors originate from a human donor with cutaneous squamous cell carcinoma.

This clone was counted a few times. The chain recombines TRBV6-5 with TRBJ1-1; TRBD1 matches at 9 bases. The germline V gene encodes CDR1 MNHEY and CDR2 SVGAGI. V gave up 4 bases and J gave up 3 bases; unmatched junction bases: 3. CDR3 length equals 14 residues. CDR3: CASSLTGGDTEAFF. CDR3 nucleotide sequence: TGTGCCAGCAGTTTGACAGGGGGGGACACTGAAGCTTTCTTT.

The genes are TRBV4-1 and TRBJ2-1; 8 bases are a match to TRBD2. The V and J ends lost 1 base and 3 bases, in that order; junction bases with no gene match: 5. The CDR3 is made up of 16 amino acids. The germline V gene has CDR1 MGHRA and CDR2 YSYEKL. The CDR3 DNA follows: TGCGCCAGCAGCCAAGCTTCTAGCGGGCGCTACAATGAGCAGTTCTTC. Translated: CASSQASSGRYNEQFF.

CDR3 nucleotides: TGTGCCAGCAGCTTGTGGCAGGGGGAGACCCAGTACTTC. It encodes CASSLWQGETQYF. The J gene is TRBJ2-5, the V gene TRBV5-8, with D possibly being TRBD1 (6 bases). This CDR3 comprises 13 residues. V dropped 1 base and J dropped 5 bases, with 9 bases sitting between them. Germline-derived CDR1 and CDR2 are SGHTS and YDEGEE.

The CDR3 region is CATSGEGTGELFF. For the CDR3, the DNA is TGTGCCACCTCGGGGGAGGGCACCGGGGAGCTGTTTTTT. The V call is TRBV2, the J call TRBJ2-2; 7 nucleotides line up with TRBD2. Germline lookup yields CDR1 SNHLY and CDR2 FYNNEI. This CDR3 comprises 13 residues. With 10 bases clipped from V and 4 bases from J, the junction kept 6 bases outside the gene matches.

This clone was detected a few times. The CDR3 DNA reads TGTGCCAGCAGCCCCCTAACTGGACTAGAACTCCGGGAGCAGTTCTTC. Protein sequence: CASSPLTGLELREQFF. The chain joins TRBV7-9 to TRBJ2-1; 7 positions match TRBD2. From germline, CDR1 is SEHNR and CDR2 FQNEAQ (reference sequence). CDR3 length equals 16 residues. With V trimmed by 5 bases and J by 10 bases, 17 bases remained unmatched. Full variable domain (rest looked up from reference TRBV7-9 and TRBJ2-1): DTGVSQNPRHKITKRGQNVTFRCDPISEHNRLYWYRQTLGQGPEFLTYFQNEAQLEKSRLLSDRFSAERPKGSFSTLEIQRTEQGDSAMYLCASSPLTGLELREQFFGPGTRLTVL.

This clone was seen a handful of times. This chain connects TRBV6-5 to TRBJ1-3; TRBD1 matches 7 bases. In germline, CDR1 is MNHEY, CDR2 SVGAGI. The CDR3 is made up of 15 amino acids. The trim removed 7 bases at V and 4 bases at J, leaving 10 bases unmatched. The CDR3 DNA reads TGTGCCAGCAAAAAATACAGGGGTGCAGGAAACACCATATATTTT. Translated, it gives CASKKYRGAGNTIYF.

This clone appeared a few times. This sequence joins TRBV9 and TRBJ2-5; TRBD2 is a possible D gene (6 bases). The V gene lost 2 bases and the J gene lost 4 bases, with 18 bases spanning the gap. The germline gives CDR1 SGDLS, CDR2 YYNGEE. The CDR3 length is 16 residues. CDR3 amino acids: CASSVTPGSLGETQYF. The DNA of the CDR3 is TGTGCCAGCAGCGTCACCCCCGGGAGCTTAGGAGAGACCCAGTACTTC.

This chain connects TRBV3-1 (or the pseudogene TRBV3-2) to TRBJ1-2, with D hard to call. The CDR3 has 14 amino acids. Trimming pared 1 base from V and 7 bases from J, leaving 13 bases between. Germline V gene data show CDR1 as LGHDT and CDR2 as YNNKEL (reference sequence). CDR3 amino acids: CASSQVQWEGGYTF. The CDR3 nucleotides are TGTGCCAGCAGCCAAGTCCAGTGGGAGGGTGGCTACACCTTC.

This sequence joins TRBV5-4 and TRBJ2-7, with 14 bases lining up with TRBD2. The CDR3 sequence is 16 residues long. V lost 4 bases, J lost 4 bases, and 7 bases stayed unmatched. Germline V gene data show CDR1 as SGHNT and CDR2 as YYREEE (reference sequence). CDR3 loop: CASSAGTSGSVYEQYF. Here the CDR3 DNA reads TGTGCCAGCAGCGCTGGGACTAGCGGGAGCGTTTACGAGCAGTACTTC.

The rearrangement links TRBV28 to TRBJ1-1; D is ambiguous. V was shortened by 6 bases and J by 6 bases, with 17 bases between the two germline ends. The germline V gene encodes CDR1 MDHEN and CDR2 SYDVKM. This CDR3 region has 14 residues. The CDR3 region is CASSRITTKAEAFF. As DNA, the CDR3 is TGTGCCAGCAGCCGCATTACTACTAAAGCTGAAGCTTTCTTT.

CDR3 nucleotides: TGTGCCAGCAGCCCGACAGAGGATAACACCTACGAGCAGTACTTC. It is translated as CASSPTEDNTYEQYF. The V and J genes are TRBV3-1 (or the pseudogene TRBV3-2) and TRBJ2-7; D perhaps matches TRBD1 (5 bases). V was cut by 4 bases and J by 2 bases, with 15 bases left in between. The CDR3 covers 15 residues. Per germline, CDR1 LGHDT and CDR2 YNNKEL (reference sequence).

The CDR3 loop reads CASSLFGRASTEAFF. The DNA for the CDR3 is TGTGCCAGCAGTTTATTTGGCAGGGCAAGCACTGAAGCTTTCTTT. The V and J genes are TRBV28 and TRBJ1-1, with a weak D call TRBD1 (5 bases). V lost 1 base to trimming and J lost 4 bases, with 13 bases between them. CDR3 size: 15 residues. Germline V gene lookup returns CDR1 MDHEN and CDR2 SYDVKM.

This clone was detected a few times. The rearrangement links TRBV10-3 to TRBJ2-3; D gene ambiguous. CDR1 is ENHRY, CDR2 SYGVKD, per germline. Trimming took off 2 bases at V and 6 bases at J, with 12 bases between the two ends. This CDR3 comprises 14 residues. The CDR3 DNA sequence: TGTGCCATCAGTGAGCGTGGGGTTAGGGATACGCAGTATTTT. Protein sequence: CAISERGVRDTQYF.

Only one count was recorded for this clone. The chain has TRBV15 and TRBJ2-5; perhaps TRBD1 as D (5 bases). The germline V gene encodes CDR1 LNHNV and CDR2 YYDKDF (reference sequence). The germline V and J ends were trimmed by 6 bases and 4 bases, with 15 bases remaining between them. The CDR3 extends over 14 amino acids. Written as DNA, the CDR3 is TGTGCCACCAGTAAAGACTGGGGCGTAGAGACCCAGTACTTC. Residues: CATSKDWGVETQYF.

The rearrangement uses TRBV30 and TRBJ2-1; D may be TRBD1 (6 bases). Germline V gene data show CDR1 as GTSNPN and CDR2 as SVGIG (reference sequence). V lost 3 bases, J lost 4 bases, and 10 bases lay in between. The CDR3 spans 13 residues. The CDR3 nucleotides read TGTGCCTGGAGCACAGGGATTTACAATGAGCAGTTCTTC. This translates into CAWSTGIYNEQFF.

The chain links TRBV7-2 to TRBJ2-5; TRBD2 matches 7 bases. The CDR3 spans 15 residues. V dropped 2 bases and J dropped 5; count of bases not matched to a gene: 8. CDR1 SGHTA and CDR2 FQGNSA come from the germline V gene. CDR3 DNA: TGTGCCAGCAGCTTATATGGTAGCGGGCGGGAGACCCAGTACTTC. Its translation: CASSLYGSGRETQYF.

This rearrangement joins TRBV19 to TRBJ1-5; unclear D gene. The germline V gene encodes CDR1 LNHDA and CDR2 SQIVND (reference sequence). The V end lost 1 base, the J end lost 1 base, and 8 bases lay between the germline ends. The CDR3 totals 15 residues. CDR3: CASSIVGRSNQPQHF. For the CDR3, the DNA is TGTGCCAGTAGTATAGTGGGGAGAAGCAATCAGCCCCAGCATTTT.

In this sample, this clone turned up a few times. The chain is built from TRBV7-9 and TRBJ2-3, with 10 bases lining up with TRBD2. The CDR3 runs 17 residues. Germline loops: CDR1 SEHNR, CDR2 FQNEAQ (reference sequence). V shed 3 bases, J shed 7 bases, and the junction held 13 bases outside the gene matches. In nucleotides, the CDR3 is TGTGCCAGCAGCTTCCCCGCGTTAGCGGGAGGATGGCATACGCAGTATTTT. Amino acid sequence: CASSFPALAGGWHTQYF.

The V and J genes are TRBV4-3 and TRBJ2-6, with TRBD2 as a possible D gene (5 bases). Germline V gene data show CDR1 as LGHNA and CDR2 as YSLEER. Deletions cut 4 bases from V and 3 bases from J, with 13 bases between. This CDR3 contains 16 residues. CDR3 nucleotides: TGCGCCAGCAGCCCGGACGGGATGCGTGGGGCCAACGTCCTGACTTTC. This translates into CASSPDGMRGANVLTF.

This clone was seen a handful of times. The CDR3 region is CSVTSSYEQYF. The CDR3 DNA reads as TGCAGCGTAACTAGCTCCTACGAGCAGTACTTC. The gene calls are TRBV29-1 and TRBJ2-7, with a tentative D call TRBD2 (5 bases). CDR3 length equals 11 residues. Germline CDR1 and CDR2: SQVTM and ANQGSEA. V was cut by 6 bases and J by 0 bases, with 6 bases left in between.

The chain recombines TRBV7-3 with TRBJ2-1, with 12 positions matching TRBD2. The V and J ends lost 4 bases and 8 bases, in that order; junction bases with no gene match: 9. CDR1 is SGHTA and CDR2 is FQGTGA in the germline V gene. CDR3 length equals 16 residues. The CDR3 DNA reads as TGTGCCAGCAGCTCGACTAGCGGGAGCAGTTGGTATGAGCAGTTCTTC. It is translated as CASSSTSGSSWYEQFF.

V gene TRBV10-1 combines with J gene TRBJ2-3; 9 bases match TRBD2. Looked up from germline, CDR1 is WNHNN and CDR2 is SYGVQD (reference sequence). The length of the CDR3 is 15 residues. With 0 bases clipped from V and 4 bases from J, the junction kept 2 bases outside the gene matches. The CDR3: CASSESRGGADTQYF. CDR3 DNA sequence: TGCGCCAGCAGTGAGTCTCGCGGGGGGGCAGATACGCAGTATTTT.

The chain has TRBV18 and TRBJ1-2; maybe TRBD1 (6 bases). Trimming left V 5 bases short and J 4 bases short, with 17 bases between. Germline loops: CDR1 KGHSH, CDR2 LQKENI. The CDR3 has 15 residues. CDR3 sequence: CASSTPTGGLYGYTF. CDR3 DNA: TGTGCCAGCTCAACGCCCACCGGGGGCCTCTATGGCTACACCTTC.